The entry below describes one T cell receptor beta chain. Its target antigen remains unknown. No base qualities exist here, and no much larger clone lies one base off it. These data are taken from a study of a mutant IDH1 vaccine in newly diagnosed glioma (dated by TCRdb to the early 2020s). In the study overall: In the chemotherapy-containing groups, vaccination started alongside temozolomide cycles, whereas in patients who had radiotherapy alone it started 4-6 weeks after radiotherapy. The approximately 30 treated patients were roughly 62% male and roughly 40% female, with a mean age of approximately 40 years. Prior to enrollment, standard therapy consisting of radiotherapy alone, temozolomide alone, or radiochemotherapy with temozolomide had been administered to patients, with the combination being received by most patients. The week-35 safety follow-up was designated visit V12, and the week-47 end of study was designated visit V13. Six visits were used for peripheral blood collection: V03 (baseline), V05, V07, V10, V12 and V13. For exploratory analyses, about two dozen treated patients had longitudinal TCRB deep sequencing done wherever samples were available. Beyond this particular receptor, the publication reports: Immune responses induced by the vaccine were seen in approximately 93% of patients across multiple MHC alleles. According to the authors, sample limitations meant that analyses of patient blood samples could not be reproduced. Selection of PBMC samples for TCRB deep sequencing was based on availability. Changes in the top peripheral T cell clonotypes picked up by TCRB sequencing did not appear to be linked to pseudoprogression.

The method was the immunoSEQ multiplex PCR assay. The hsTCRB Kit was used according to the manufacturer's protocol to amplify rearranged TCR beta chain sequences. Sequencing of TCRB libraries was carried out on an Illumina MiSeq. The authors' pipeline ran thus. The proprietary platform of the kit vendor was used for demultiplexing, trimming and gene mapping. TCRdb's version of the immuneACCESS table is confined to in-frame rearrangements and falls short of the full clone set. An unresolved V gene accounts for under half of the shortfall where checked; the remainder is of unknown origin. D and trimming come from the DNA, and the V and J calls and clone size come from that table. Counted in this sample were some 20,000 clones; 84% of them appeared once. Clones ranked in the top ten supply 2.5% to 3% of the sample. The sample's time point, from its label and the paper: week 47, end of study. Each vaccine dose was 300 ug of a 20-mer mutant IDH1 peptide in Montanide, given subcutaneously with topical imiquimod. Patients were given eight vaccinations, in weeks 1, 3, 5, 7, 11, 15, 19 and 23, which matched visits V03 through V10. Newly diagnosed WHO grade 3 or 4 IDH1-mutant astrocytomas showing loss of nuclear ATRX were present in the donors. The samples were drawn from NOA16, a multicentre, single-arm, open-label phase I trial in Germany that tested a mutant IDH1 peptide vaccine in humans for the first time. Genomic DNA for TCRB sequencing was extracted from EDTA blood using the DNeasy Blood and Tissue Kit.

The sequence came from a man between 35 and 55 years old with glioma. Material: PBMCs, obtained from a glioma patient whose treatment included an IDH1 peptide vaccine.

The CDR3 loop reads CSASDRGLNTEAFF. The nucleotide sequence is TGCAGCGCCTCCGACAGGGGGCTGAACACTGAAGCTTTCTTT. This chain joins TRBV29-1 to TRBJ1-1, and 10 junctional nucleotides match TRBD1. Looking up the germline V gene yields CDR1 SQVTM and CDR2 ANQGSEA. The CDR3 runs 14 residues from the cysteine to the phenylalanine. Just the 42-base CDR3 DNA is kept, in frame starting at base 1. Trimming removed 7 bases from V and 0 bases from J; the gene matches leave 5 bases unexplained.